This T cell receptor (beta chain) was identified during a study of T cell responses to AZD1222 COVID-19 vaccine. Study-level points and caveats: Clonal diversity was possibly underestimated, and white British individuals and females predominated among donors. Spike-specific TCR breadth rose after two AZD1222 doses, and depth rose as well.

CDR3 size: 14 residues. CDR1 and CDR2 from the germline V gene are MNHNY and SVGAGI (reference sequence). Trimming took 10 bases from V and 3 from J, leaving 18 bases between them. This table comes from immunoSEQ multiplex PCR, and its TCRdb copy is limited to in-frame clones, with some not included. The data contain roughly 180,000 clones, 90% to 95% of them singletons. Regarding this clone: Its antigen is as yet unknown.

This TCR came from an adult who received the AZD1222 COVID-19 vaccine. Sequencing was performed on peripheral blood, taken 28 days after the second AZD1222 dose. The chain recombines TRBV6-6 with TRBJ1-1; maybe TRBD1 (6 bases). The CDR3 bases are TGTGCCATCCTACCCCACGAGGGGGACACTGAAGCTTTCTTT. It translates to CAILPHEGDTEAFF.